The sequence of this T cell receptor beta chain was determined in a study of OX40 agonist ivuxolimab in advanced cancers. Broader study findings: Patients who responded partially at 0.1-3.0 mg/kg showed clonal expansion ranking among the lowest. No antigen was identified for the clonally expanded peripheral T cells. Some nonresponders also had low normalized T-cell clonal expansion.

This table comes from immunoSEQ multiplex PCR, and its TCRdb copy is limited to in-frame clones, with some not included. The sample lists around 30,000 clones; 65% to 75% were seen once. This clone showed up just once. Its antigen is unidentified. This CDR3 comprises 15 residues. Trimming removed 5 bases from V and 8 bases from J, with 18 bases in between. Germline loops: CDR1 MNHEY, CDR2 SMNVEV (reference sequence). Sequences were derived from CD4+ or CD8+ T cells sorted from blood, sampled in a trial of the OX40 agonist ivuxolimab. The chain carries TRBV27 and TRBJ2-2; D is perhaps TRBD2 (6 bases). This clonotype originated in an adult with an advanced solid tumor such as melanoma, head and neck, liver or kidney cancer. CDR3 amino acids: CASSKPGAKLGELFF. The CDR3 bases are TGTGCCAGCAGTAAGCCGGGAGCGAAGTTAGGGGAGCTGTTTTTT.